Described below is a single TCR beta chain sequence and its context. Its specificity is unknown. This entry is derived from a study of T cells in Graves' hyperthyroidism and ophthalmopathy. Study-level findings and limits: Most thyroid-expanded clonotypes above 0.001 were also found in blood.

V shed 0 bases and J shed 6 bases, with 10 bases lying between them. The CDR3 totals 14 residues. Per germline, CDR1 ENHRY and CDR2 SYGVKD. Amplification of TCR beta CDR3 regions used RNA as the template. The study used the HTBI primer set for a first-round RT-PCR of the TCR CDR3. TCRdb processed the multiplex PCR reads anew with MiXCR; each CDR3 protein has one entry. The table lists 500,000 to 600,000 distinct CDR3 sequences, about 45% of them singletons. Patients with uncontrolled infections, other autoimmune diseases, pregnancy or lactation were excluded. The TCR originated in a woman in her late teens or twenties with Graves' hyperthyroidism. Input material: peripheral blood or thyroid tissue (not recorded which). The chain is built from TRBV10-3 and TRBJ2-3; D not resolved. As DNA, the CDR3 is TGTGCCATCAGTGAGTCTCCCGGGTGGGATACGCAGTATTTT. Translating gives CAISESPGWDTQYF.